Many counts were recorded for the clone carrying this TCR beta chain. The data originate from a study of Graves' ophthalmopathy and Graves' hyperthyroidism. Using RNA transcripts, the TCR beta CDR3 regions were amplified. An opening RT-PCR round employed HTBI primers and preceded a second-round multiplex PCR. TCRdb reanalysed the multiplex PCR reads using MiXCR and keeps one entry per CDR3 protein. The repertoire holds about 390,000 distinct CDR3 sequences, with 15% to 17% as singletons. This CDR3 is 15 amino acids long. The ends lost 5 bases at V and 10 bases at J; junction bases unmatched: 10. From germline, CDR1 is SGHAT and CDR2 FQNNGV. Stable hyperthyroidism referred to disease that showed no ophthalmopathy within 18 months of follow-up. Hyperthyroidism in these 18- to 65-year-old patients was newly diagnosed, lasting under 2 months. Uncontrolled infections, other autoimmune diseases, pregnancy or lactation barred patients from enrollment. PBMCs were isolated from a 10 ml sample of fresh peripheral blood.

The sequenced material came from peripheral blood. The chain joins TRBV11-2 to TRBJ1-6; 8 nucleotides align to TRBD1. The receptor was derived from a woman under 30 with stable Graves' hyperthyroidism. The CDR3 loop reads CASSEATGAFSPLHF. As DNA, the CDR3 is TGTGCCAGCAGCGAAGCGACAGGGGCTTTCTCACCCCTCCACTTT. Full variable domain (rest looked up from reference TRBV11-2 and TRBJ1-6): EAGVAQSPRYKIIEKRQSVAFWCNPISGHATLYWYQQILGQGPKLLIQFQNNGVVDDSQLPKDRFSAERLKGVDSTLKIQPAKLEDSAVYLCASSEATGAFSPLHFGNGTRLTVT.